These T cell receptor beta chains were read from a single sample in a study of T cell responses to AZD1222 COVID-19 vaccine. This table comes from immunoSEQ multiplex PCR, and its TCRdb copy is limited to in-frame clones, with some not included. The sample has approximately 150,000 clones; 89% are singletons. The sample in question was peripheral blood, obtained 28 days after the second AZD1222 dose. Receptors originate from an adult who received the AZD1222 COVID-19 vaccine. Both conserved end residues are part of each CDR3. D genes are given only for firm matches. Clone size is shown for a subset of rows, as once, few, many or a class of expanded clone.

TRBD2 TRBJ2-1 NA TRBV11-3 TGTGCCAGCAGCCCAGGGGTAGCGGGATTAACCTACAATGAGCAGTTCTTC CASSPGVAGLTYNEQFF
TRBD1 TRBJ2-3 NA TRBV18 TGTGCCAGCTCCCCTCGGGGACAGGACACGGGTATAGATACGCAGTATTTT CASSPRGQDTGIDTQYF
TRBD1 TRBJ2-1 NA TRBV6-2/TRBV6-3 TGTGCCAGCAGTTCCGGACAGGTGTACAATGAGCAGTTCTTC CASSSGQVYNEQFF
TRBD1 TRBJ1-2 few TRBV5-8 TGTGCCAGCAGCTTGCGGACAGGGGGTAGTAACTATGGCTACACCTTC CASSLRTGGSNYGYTF
NA TRBJ1-5 NA TRBV7-9 TGTGCCAGCAGCTTAGGGGCAGGGGCGCTTCAGCCCCAGCATTTT CASSLGAGALQPQHF
TRBD2 TRBJ2-7 NA TRBV9 TGTGCCAGCAGCGTAGGAGCTAGCGGTACCTACGAGCAGTACTTC CASSVGASGTYEQYF
TRBD2 TRBJ2-3 NA TRBV6-2/TRBV6-3 TGTGCCAGCAGCACACTAGCGGGAGGCACCACAGATACGCAGTATTTT CASSTLAGGTTDTQYF
TRBD2 TRBJ2-5 NA TRBV4-3 TGCGCCAGCAGCCAAGAAGCGGCTAGCGGGAGTCTCCAAGAGACCCAGTACTTC CASSQEAASGSLQETQYF
NA TRBJ2-1 NA TRBV3-1/TRBV3-2 TGTGCCAGCAGCCACCCGACAGGTGAGCAGTTCTTC CASSHPTGEQFF
TRBD1 TRBJ1-2 NA TRBV18 TGTGCCAGCTCACCAGGGACAGGTGATTATGGCTACACCTTC CASSPGTGDYGYTF
TRBD2 TRBJ2-1 NA TRBV4-1 TGCGCCAGCAGCCAAGTGTTAGCGGGAAACAATGAGCAGTTCTTC CASSQVLAGNNEQFF
NA TRBJ1-1 once TRBV28 TGTGCCAGCAGTTTGGGGTCGGGCACTGAAGCTTTCTTT CASSLGSGTEAFF
NA TRBJ2-2 NA TRBV5-1 TGCGCCAGCAGCTTGGGTCCCACCGGCGGGGAGCTGTTTTTT CASSLGPTGGELFF
TRBD2 TRBJ2-1 NA TRBV19 TGTGCCAGTAGTAAAGGTAGCGGGGGTTGGTACTACAATGAGCAGTTCTTC CASSKGSGGWYYNEQFF
NA TRBJ1-5 NA TRBV19 TGTGCCAGTAAGGAACAGGGCGGAGGCGGCAATCAGCCCCAGCATTTT CASKEQGGGGNQPQHF
NA TRBJ1-6 NA TRBV30 TGTGCCTGGAGTGTAGTGCGAGGCTCCTATAATTCACCCCTCCACTTT CAWSVVRGSYNSPLHF
NA TRBJ1-4 NA TRBV19 TGTGCCAGTAGTATAGATCCCCAGGTGCGAAAACTGTTTTTT CASSIDPQVRKLFF
NA TRBJ1-1 NA TRBV11-2 TGTGCCAGCAGCCACTATCAGCGAGGGAGCACTGAAGCTTTCTTT CASSHYQRGSTEAFF
TRBD1 TRBJ2-5 NA TRBV7-9 TGTGCCAGCAGCCCCCCCCAGGGGGCTTTCCAAGAGACCCAGTACTTC CASSPPQGAFQETQYF
TRBD1 TRBJ1-1 few TRBV5-4 TGTGCCAGCAGCCAGTTTACTGGGATGACAGGGGATGAAGCTTTCTTT CASSQFTGMTGDEAFF
NA TRBJ2-7 NA TRBV11-3 TGTGCCAGCAGCTCCTCGAGCAGGGAATACGAGCAGTACTTC CASSSSSREYEQYF
TRBD2 TRBJ2-1 NA TRBV12-5 TGTGCTAGTGGAGCGGGAAATGAGCAGTTCTTC CASGAGNEQFF
NA TRBJ2-5 NA TRBV2 TGTGCCACTCTCTCATGGTCCCGGCCAGAGACCCAGTACTTC CATLSWSRPETQYF
NA TRBJ1-5 NA TRBV12-3/TRBV12-4 TGTGCTAGCAGTTTGTCCCGGGATCAGCCCCAGCATTTT CASSLSRDQPQHF
NA TRBJ1-1 NA TRBV19 TGTGCCAGTGCTACGTTTGCGGGATCTGAAGCTTTCTTT CASATFAGSEAFF
NA TRBJ2-1 NA TRBV19 TGTGCCAGTAGTACCTCAGGGGCCAGGGCTTACAATGAGCAGTTCTTC CASSTSGARAYNEQFF
TRBD1 TRBJ1-1 NA TRBV6-2/TRBV6-3 TGTGCCAGCAGTTACCCTTCGACAGGGCCCCAGAACACTGAAGCTTTCTTT CASSYPSTGPQNTEAFF
NA TRBJ2-3 medium-sized TRBV6-4 TGTGCCAGCAGTGACTCGGACTCAGATACGCAGTATTTT CASSDSDSDTQYF
TRBD1 TRBJ1-5 NA TRBV30 TGTGCCTGGAGTGGAGGTCAGGGGGATCAGCCCCAGCATTTT CAWSGGQGDQPQHF
NA TRBJ1-6 NA TRBV2 TGTGCCAGCAGTGTGAGGGGAAACTCCTATAATTCACCCCTCCACTTT CASSVRGNSYNSPLHF
NA TRBJ1-5 NA TRBV7-2 TGTGCCAGCAGCTTAGAACAGAATCAGCCCCAGCATTTT CASSLEQNQPQHF
TRBD2 TRBJ2-3 NA TRBV11-3 TGTGCCAGCAGCCGTTCCGGGACTAGCGGGTTCTCCACAGATACGCAGTATTTT CASSRSGTSGFSTDTQYF
TRBD1 TRBJ2-1 NA TRBV7-9 TGTGCCAGCAGCTCGGGACAGGGAGGCTACAATGAGCAGTTCTTC CASSSGQGGYNEQFF
NA TRBJ1-1 NA TRBV24-1 TGTGCCACCAGGGGATCAAGAGAAGCTTTCTTT CATRGSREAFF
TRBD1 TRBJ2-3 NA TRBV29-1 TGCAGCGCCCAACGGGGGACAGGGGTAGATACGCAGTATTTT CSAQRGTGVDTQYF
TRBD1 TRBJ1-1 NA TRBV5-1 TGCGCCAGCAGGCAGGGACAGGGCCTCATGAACACTGAAGCTTTCTTT CASRQGQGLMNTEAFF
NA TRBJ2-4 NA TRBV20-1 TGCAGTGCTAGTCCCTGGACAGATTGGGTAAAGGACATTCAGTACTTC CSASPWTDWVKDIQYF
NA TRBJ2-5 NA TRBV7-6 TGTGCCAGCAGCCAATTGGCGGAGGTAGCCGAGACCCAGTACTTC CASSQLAEVAETQYF
NA TRBJ1-2 NA TRBV18 TGTGCCAGCTCACCGTTGACAGTTCATAACTATGGCTACACCTTC CASSPLTVHNYGYTF
NA TRBJ1-2 NA TRBV24-1 TGTGCCACCAGTGATCCCCTCGACTATGGCTACACCTTC CATSDPLDYGYTF
TRBD1 TRBJ2-1 NA TRBV30 TGTGCCTGCGGACAGGACCAATACAATGAGCAGTTCTTC CACGQDQYNEQFF
TRBD1 TRBJ1-4 NA TRBV9 TGTGCCAGCAGCGTAGGGGGCAGGGGGAATGAAAAACTGTTTTTT CASSVGGRGNEKLFF
TRBD2 TRBJ2-3 NA TRBV6-2/TRBV6-3 TGTGCCAGCAGCCCGACTAGCGGGAGCCTGTTGCAGTATTTT CASSPTSGSLLQYF
NA TRBJ1-1 NA TRBV30 TGTGCCAGCCAGGGGACAATGAACACTGAAGCTTTCTTT CASQGTMNTEAFF
NA TRBJ2-2 once TRBV28 TGTGCCAGCAGGGAGACAGCGACCGGGGAGCTGTTTTTT CASRETATGELFF
TRBD2 TRBJ2-1 NA TRBV11-2 TGTGCCAGCAGCTTAGGTGGGCTTTTGAGGACTAGCGGGGCGGAGCAGTTCTTC CASSLGGLLRTSGAEQFF
NA TRBJ1-3 NA TRBV12-3/TRBV12-4 TGTGCCACCCGGTCCAAATCTGGAAACACCATATATTTT CATRSKSGNTIYF
TRBD1 TRBJ2-1 NA TRBV6-1 TGTGCCAGCAGTGAGGACAGGGGGGGTTACAATGAGCAGTTCTTC CASSEDRGGYNEQFF
NA TRBJ1-2 NA TRBV5-8 TGTGCCAGCAGCTTAAAAGCAGGGTGGCATGGCTACACCTTC CASSLKAGWHGYTF
TRBD2 TRBJ2-1 NA TRBV11-2 TGTGCCAGCAGCTTAGAAACTAGCGTGAATGAGCAGTTCTTC CASSLETSVNEQFF
NA TRBJ1-1 NA TRBV30 TGTGCCTGGGACAGGAGACAGAACACTGAAGCTTTCTTT CAWDRRQNTEAFF
NA TRBJ2-7 NA TRBV5-6 TGTGCCAGCAGACACCCTCCCCCAGGAGGCGAGCAGTACTTC CASRHPPPGGEQYF
NA TRBJ2-2 NA TRBV2 TGTGCCAGCAGGAACGGGGAGCTGTTTTTT CASRNGELFF
NA TRBJ1-4 NA TRBV2 TGTGCCAGCAGGACCGGGACCACACGGGGAAAACTGTTTTTT CASRTGTTRGKLFF